This T cell receptor (beta chain) came from a study of T cells in Graves' hyperthyroidism and ophthalmopathy. Study-level information: At the time of initial diagnosis and before any treatment, peripheral blood was collected.

This clonotype showed up just a few times. Its antigen remains unidentified. Amplification of TCR beta CDR3 regions used RNA as the template. The HTBI set primed first-round TCR CDR3 RT-PCR. TCRdb reprocessed the multiplex PCR reads with MiXCR, giving one entry per CDR3 protein. Among hundreds of thousands of distinct CDR3 sequences listed, 18% were seen once. Study-level points and caveats: Most thyroid clonotypes with frequency above 0.001 were detected in blood.

Trimming shortened V by 5 bases and J by 1 base, and 19 bases separated the two germline ends. The CDR3 is 17 amino acids. CDR1 is MNHEY and CDR2 is SMNVEV in the germline V gene (reference sequence). This chain links TRBV27 with TRBJ2-3; weak D call: TRBD2 (7 bases). The origin of this receptor is a woman between 45 and 65 years old with Graves' hyperthyroidism that later progressed to Graves' ophthalmopathy. Sequencing was done on a sample of blood. CDR3 in amino acids: CASSNIGGRRRTDTQYF. CDR3 DNA: TGTGCCAGCAGTAATATCGGGGGGCGGAGACGCACAGATACGCAGTATTTT.